This T cell receptor beta chain was identified during a study of shared clonotypes between healthy human individuals. Trimming at V came to 5 bases and at J to 5 bases, leaving 10 bases not matched to a gene. Germline-derived CDR1 and CDR2 are SGHTA and FQGNSA. CDR3 length: 15 amino acids. Assay: immunoSEQ multiplex PCR; the TCRdb copy retains only in-frame clones and omits some. The data contain 550,000 to 700,000 clones, around three quarters of them seen just once; the ten biggest clones take up around 2%. This chain uses TRBV7-2 with TRBJ2-7; 9 positions agree with TRBD1. The specimen sequenced was memory CD4+ T cells sorted from blood. The subset: CD45RA-negative fraction. This TCR was recovered from a woman aged 25 to 45 in good health. For the CDR3, the DNA is TGTGCCAGCAGCCGTACTTCGGGACAGGGAAACGAGCAGTACTTC. Its protein is CASSRTSGQGNEQYF.